This T cell receptor beta chain was sequenced for a study of cytomegalovirus exposure and HLA in healthy donors. Notes on the study in general: Across donors, most TCRs were seen rarely, yet some public ones were widespread. Sequencing depth across donors, presence/absence analyses assumed, was roughly uniform. Most subjects had HLA-A and HLA-B alleles reportedly predicted accurately by TCR beta sequences.

This clone was seen only a few times. Antigen specificity is unknown. The PCR contained 60 Vbeta and 13 Jbeta primers. Generated by immunoSEQ multiplex PCR, the TCRdb table keeps only in-frame clones and is missing some. This sample carries some 150,000 clones, more than 70% of them seen once, and the ten largest clones take approximately 4.2%. This CDR3 spans 13 amino acids. Germline V gives CDR1 ENHRY, CDR2 SYGVKD. V was clipped by 0 bases and J by 4 bases, with 6 bases between them. Sequencing used PBMCs. The chain joins TRBV10-3 to TRBJ1-2; D gene uncertain. The source of this sequence is a man in his forties or fifties in good health and CMV-seropositive. The CDR3 DNA is TGTGCCATCAGTGAGTCGAACGGCTATGGCTACACCTTC. Translated: CAISESNGYGYTF.